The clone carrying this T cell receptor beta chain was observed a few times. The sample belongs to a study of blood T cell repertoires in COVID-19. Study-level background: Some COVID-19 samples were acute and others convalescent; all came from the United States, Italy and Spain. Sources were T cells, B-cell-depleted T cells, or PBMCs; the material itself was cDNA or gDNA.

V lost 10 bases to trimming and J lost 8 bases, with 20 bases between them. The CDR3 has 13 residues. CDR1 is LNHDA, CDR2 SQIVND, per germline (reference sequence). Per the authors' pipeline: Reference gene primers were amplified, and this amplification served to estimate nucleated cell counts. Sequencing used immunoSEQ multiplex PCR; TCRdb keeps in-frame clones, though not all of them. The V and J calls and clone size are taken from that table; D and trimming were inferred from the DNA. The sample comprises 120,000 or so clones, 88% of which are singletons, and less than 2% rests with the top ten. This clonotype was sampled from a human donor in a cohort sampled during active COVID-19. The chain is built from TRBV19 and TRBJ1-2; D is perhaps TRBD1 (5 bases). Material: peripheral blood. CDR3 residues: CATDGQGGLGYTF. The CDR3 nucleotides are TGTGCCACCGACGGCCAGGGAGGATTGGGCTACACCTTC.